These T cell receptor beta chains were read from a single sample in a study of blood T cell repertoires in COVID-19. Repertoires were generated with immunoSEQ multiplex PCR, while TCRdb's copy carries only in-frame clones and drops some. The sample carries 45,000 to 55,000 clones, roughly 84% recorded once. The material sequenced was peripheral blood. These TCRs come from a man aged 50-59 years with acute or convalescent COVID-19. CDR3s leave out the opening cysteine and the closing phenylalanine or tryptophan. Size tells how often a clone was seen (once, few, many) or the class of an expanded clone, and some rows leave it out.

j_gene,abundance,v_gene,CDR3aa
TRBJ1-1,NA,TRBV5-1,ASTLRQGGTEAF
TRBJ2-7,NA,TRBV5-1,ASSLAGGARSLEQY
TRBJ1-5,NA,TRBV7-8,ASSLALIRGMGNQPQH
TRBJ1-4,once,TRBV4-3,ASSQEAKGDRVWEKLF
TRBJ2-7,NA,TRBV7-6,ASSLAPLRQGQYRSSYEQY
TRBJ2-3,once,TRBV24-1,ATGASERDTQY
TRBJ1-4,NA,TRBV4-3,ASSRAPQGEEKLF
TRBJ1-2,NA,TRBV5-6,ASSLVSGVDYGYT
TRBJ2-5,NA,TRBV9,ASGDYQGRETQY
TRBJ2-1,NA,TRBV11-3,ASSLRREGLNEQF
TRBJ1-4,NA,TRBV12-3/TRBV12-4,ASSLRGFEKLF
TRBJ2-2,NA,TRBV3-1/TRBV3-2,ASSPLAGGSSTGELF
TRBJ2-3,NA,TRBV3-1/TRBV3-2,ASSQEARATDTQY
TRBJ1-1,few,TRBV6-5,ASRRDRGLEAF
TRBJ1-5,NA,TRBV19,ASSTGTHSNQPQH
TRBJ2-7,NA,TRBV27,ARWGLAPPYEQY
TRBJ1-1,NA,TRBV20-1,SARTYTEAF
TRBJ2-1,NA,TRBV27,ASSLFGTSGRDEQF
TRBJ2-7,few,TRBV5-6,ASSLTSGNYEQY
TRBJ2-2,NA,TRBV11-3,ASSFGRGPSGELF
TRBJ2-2,NA,TRBV5-4,ASSSLRDRGVTGELF
TRBJ1-3,NA,TRBV23-1,ASSVTGTSGNTIY